This T cell receptor (beta chain) was obtained from a study of CD8 T cells in ankylosing spondylitis listed by TCRdb under 2017. The study in broad terms: The study set out to find disease-linked TCR variants by profiling T cell receptor beta repertoires in ankylosing spondylitis patients and healthy donors. The full study cohort was made up of about 24 ankylosing spondylitis patients and roughly 100 healthy donors. Samples of peripheral blood were taken, and for ankylosing spondylitis patients, synovial fluid was collected as well.

Overall study outcomes, separate from this receptor: Significant enrichment of the disease-linked clones was reported in matched synovial fluid samples from ankylosing spondylitis patients. Blood from ankylosing spondylitis patients appeared to be characterized by a TCR beta motif made up of under ten highly homologous amino acid variants. Some TCR beta motif variants had previously been reported in synovial fluid and blood of reactive arthritis patients, which suggested common disease-initiation mechanisms. The disease-linked clones had a CD8+ phenotype and were found at relatively low frequencies in peripheral blood.

Ten or more counts support this clonotype. Its cognate antigen has yet to be identified. One base away there is no much larger clone; base qualities are not given. The CDR3 runs 18 amino acids, cysteine and phenylalanine included. Only CDR3 DNA is held: 54 bases, read in frame from base 1. Trimming leaves V shorter by 0 bases and J shorter by 4 bases, with the junction holding 12 bases beyond the gene matches. Via the germline V gene, CDR1 is SGDLS and CDR2 YYNGEE. The data were produced on an Illumina HiSeq 2500. TCR beta libraries were prepared by quantitative 5'-RACE with molecular barcodes. The paper's data handling went like this. A new computational method, built on a probabilistic model of VDJ rearrangement, was used to identify disease-linked TCR variants. TCRdb applied fastp at Q25 and MiXCR to the public reads, then kept only in-frame beta chains. When rows share a CDR3 protein, they turn into one entry using the most common DNA and genes. The V and J calls and clone size are TCRdb's, not the authors'. Across this sample there are approximately 43,000 distinct CDR3 sequences, with under 5% seen only once. The leading ten clones occupy about 4% of the sample.

The rearrangement joined TRBV9 to TRBJ2-1; 8 central bases correspond to TRBD2. The sample taken for sequencing was blood, either unsorted or a sorted T cell fraction (not recorded which). This sequence was found in a female donor with ankylosing spondylitis or in good health (not recorded which). The sequenced DNA: TGTGCCAGCAGCGTAGGGGTCGGGGGGGCCTCCCTATACAATGAGCAGTTCTTC. Translation gives CASSVGVGGASLYNEQFF. This CDR3, with the reference TRBV9 and TRBJ2-1 proteins standing in past its ends, gives the full variable domain DSGVTQTPKHLITATGQRVTLRCSPRSGDLSVYWYQQSLDQGLQFLIQYYNGEERAKGNILERFSAQQFPDLHSELNLSSLELGDSALYFCASSVGVGGASLYNEQFFGPGTRLTVL.